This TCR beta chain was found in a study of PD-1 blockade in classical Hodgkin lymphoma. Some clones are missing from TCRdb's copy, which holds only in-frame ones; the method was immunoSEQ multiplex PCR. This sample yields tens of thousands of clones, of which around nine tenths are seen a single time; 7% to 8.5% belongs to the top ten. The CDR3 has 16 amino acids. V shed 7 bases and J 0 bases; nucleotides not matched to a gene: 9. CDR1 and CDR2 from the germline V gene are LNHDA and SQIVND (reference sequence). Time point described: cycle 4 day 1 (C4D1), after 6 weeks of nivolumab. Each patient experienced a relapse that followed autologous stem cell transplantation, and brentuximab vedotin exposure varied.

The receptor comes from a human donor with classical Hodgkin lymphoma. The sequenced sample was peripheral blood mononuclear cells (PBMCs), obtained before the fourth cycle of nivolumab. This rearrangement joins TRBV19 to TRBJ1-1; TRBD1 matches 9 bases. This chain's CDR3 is CASNPGTGRMNTEAFF. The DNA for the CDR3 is TGTGCCAGTAACCCTGGGACAGGGAGAATGAACACTGAAGCTTTCTTT.